The 5 T cell receptor beta chains listed next were all sequenced from one sample in a study of CD8 T cells in Susac syndrome. The RNA, about 0.5 to 1 ug, was put through reverse transcription using random hexamers. TCRdb used MiXCR to reprocess the immunoSEQ multiplex PCR reads, holding one entry per CDR3 protein. The sample lists 200,000 to 250,000 distinct CDR3 sequences; 92% were seen once. The sequenced sample consisted of CD8+ T cells from PBMCs. Receptor source: a human donor with multiple sclerosis.

J is TRBJ2-1 and V is TRBV11-2; 7 bases line up with TRBD2. Germline lookup yields CDR1 SGHAT and CDR2 FQNNGV. Trimming at V came to 3 bases and at J to 9 bases, leaving 5 bases not matched to a gene. CDR3 length: 13 residues. CDR3 nucleotides: TGTGCCAGCAGCTTTTCCCCGGGAGGTGAGCAGTTCTTC. Protein sequence: CASSFSPGGEQFF. Complete variable domain (other parts from reference TRBV11-2 and TRBJ2-1): EAGVAQSPRYKIIEKRQSVAFWCNPISGHATLYWYQQILGQGPKLLIQFQNNGVVDDSQLPKDRFSAERLKGVDSTLKIQPAKLEDSAVYLCASSFSPGGEQFFGPGTRLTVL.

With respect to this clonotype: One end of the junction fails to match germline, which may point to a read error. CDR3 protein: CASITRAREGTQYF. The DNA of the CDR3 is TGTGCTAGCATCACGCGAGCCCGGGAGGGTACGCAGTATTTT. The rearrangement links TRBV7-7 to TRBJ2-3, with 8 bases fitting TRBD2. CDR1 and CDR2 (germline): SSHAT, FNYEAQ (reference sequence). The CDR3 totals 14 residues.

CDR3 DNA sequence: TGTGCCACCAGTGACCAGATAGGGGAGGAAGGCGGGGAGCTGTTTTTT. Translation gives CATSDQIGEEGGELFF. This sequence joins TRBV24-1 and TRBJ2-2; a possible D gene is TRBD2 (6 bases). This CDR3 spans 16 amino acids. V dropped 4 bases and J dropped 7 bases, with 18 bases sitting between them. Per germline, CDR1 KGHDR and CDR2 SFDVKD.

This clonotype was found once. The chain joins TRBV20-1 to TRBJ2-5; D tentatively reads TRBD1 or TRBD2 (5 bases each). V gave up 5 bases and J gave up 4 bases, with 17 bases separating them. The CDR3 covers 14 residues. Germline loops: CDR1 DFQATT, CDR2 SNEGSKA (reference sequence). The CDR3, as DNA: TGCAGTGCTGGGACCTCCCTGGGGAGAGAGACCCAGTACTTC. It encodes CSAGTSLGRETQYF.

V usage is TRBV12-3 or TRBV12-4 and J usage is TRBJ2-5; TRBD2 aligns across 7 bases. V trimming: 4 bases; J trimming: 1 base; junction bases outside the gene matches: 3. CDR3 length: 14 amino acids. CDR3 nucleotide sequence: TGTGCCAGCAGTTACCTAGCGGCCCAAGAGACCCAGTACTTC. Its protein product is CASSYLAAQETQYF.